This T cell receptor (beta chain) was profiled in a study of shared clonotypes between healthy human individuals. Across the study: A couple of female and a few male donors aged 18 to 49 were enrolled. Findings and caveats of the study: What rarefaction showed was incomplete sorted-subset sequencing despite large depth. Estimated richness values were generally larger in naive subsets than in memory subsets.

TCRdb's table, derived via immunoSEQ multiplex PCR, lists solely in-frame clones and lacks some. The sample holds over a million clones, more than 95% seen once. J lost 6 bases, V lost 6 bases, and 13 bases had no gene match. The CDR3 consists of 16 residues. The V gene's germline CDR1 is LGHNA and CDR2 YNFKEQ. A word on this clone: The target antigen is unknown.

This receptor was taken from a man aged 25-40 years in good health. The material sequenced was naive CD4+ T cells sorted from blood. The subset here: CD45RA+ positively selected. The chain has TRBV4-2 and TRBJ2-2; 7 bases align to TRBD2. The CDR3 nucleotides are TGTGCCAGCAGTCCAAGATCAATGGCGGGGGCCGGGGAGCTGTTTTTT. Translation: CASSPRSMAGAGELFF.